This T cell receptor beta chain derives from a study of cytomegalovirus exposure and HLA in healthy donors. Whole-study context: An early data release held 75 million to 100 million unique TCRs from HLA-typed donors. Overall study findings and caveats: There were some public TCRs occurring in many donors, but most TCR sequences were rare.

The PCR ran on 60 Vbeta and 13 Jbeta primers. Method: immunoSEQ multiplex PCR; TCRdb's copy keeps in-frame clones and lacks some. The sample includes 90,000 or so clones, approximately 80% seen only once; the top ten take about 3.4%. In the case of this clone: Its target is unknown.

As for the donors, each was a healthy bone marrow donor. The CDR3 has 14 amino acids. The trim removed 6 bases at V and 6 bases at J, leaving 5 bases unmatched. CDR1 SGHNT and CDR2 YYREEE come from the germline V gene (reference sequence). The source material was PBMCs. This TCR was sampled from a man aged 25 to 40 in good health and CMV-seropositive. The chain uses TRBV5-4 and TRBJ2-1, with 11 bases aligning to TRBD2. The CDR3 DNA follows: TGTGCCAGCACGGGACTAGCGGCGTCCAATGAGCAGTTCTTC. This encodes CASTGLAASNEQFF. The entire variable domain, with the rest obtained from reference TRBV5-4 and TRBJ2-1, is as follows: ETGVTQSPTHLIKTRGQQVTLRCSSQSGHNTVSWYQQALGQGPQFIFQYYREEENGRGNFPPRFSGLQFPNYSSELNVNALELDDSALYLCASTGLAASNEQFFGPGTRLTVL.